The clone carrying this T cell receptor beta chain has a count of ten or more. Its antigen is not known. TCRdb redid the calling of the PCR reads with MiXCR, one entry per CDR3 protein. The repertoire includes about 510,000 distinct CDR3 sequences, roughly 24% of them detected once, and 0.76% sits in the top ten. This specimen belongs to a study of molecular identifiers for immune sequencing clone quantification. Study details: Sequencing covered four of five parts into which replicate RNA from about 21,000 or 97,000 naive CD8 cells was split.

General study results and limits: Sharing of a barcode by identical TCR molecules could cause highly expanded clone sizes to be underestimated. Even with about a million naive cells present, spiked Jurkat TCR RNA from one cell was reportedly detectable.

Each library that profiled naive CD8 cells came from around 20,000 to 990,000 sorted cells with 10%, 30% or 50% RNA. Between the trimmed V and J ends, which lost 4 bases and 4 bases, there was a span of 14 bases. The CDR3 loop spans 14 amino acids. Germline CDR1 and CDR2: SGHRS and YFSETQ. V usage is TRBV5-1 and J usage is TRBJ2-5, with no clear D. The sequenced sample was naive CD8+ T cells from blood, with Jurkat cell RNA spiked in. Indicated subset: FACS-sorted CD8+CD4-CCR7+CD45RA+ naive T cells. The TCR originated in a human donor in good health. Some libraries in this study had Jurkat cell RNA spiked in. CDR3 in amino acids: CASSHRTPPETQYF. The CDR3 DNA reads TGCGCCAGCAGCCACCGGACGCCCCCAGAGACCCAGTACTTC.